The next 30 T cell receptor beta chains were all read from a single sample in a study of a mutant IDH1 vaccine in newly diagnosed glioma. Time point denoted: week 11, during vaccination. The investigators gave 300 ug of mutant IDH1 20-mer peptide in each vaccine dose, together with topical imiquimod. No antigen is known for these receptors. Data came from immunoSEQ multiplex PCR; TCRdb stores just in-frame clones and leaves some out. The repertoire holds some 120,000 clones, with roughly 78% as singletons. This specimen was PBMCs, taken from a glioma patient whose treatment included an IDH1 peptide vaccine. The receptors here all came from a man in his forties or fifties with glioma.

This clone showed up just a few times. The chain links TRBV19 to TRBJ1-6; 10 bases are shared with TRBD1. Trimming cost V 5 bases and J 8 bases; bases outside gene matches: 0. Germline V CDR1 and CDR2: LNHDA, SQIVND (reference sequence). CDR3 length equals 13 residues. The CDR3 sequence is CASSGTGDSPLHF. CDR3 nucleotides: TGTGCCAGTAGTGGGACAGGGGATTCACCCCTCCACTTT.

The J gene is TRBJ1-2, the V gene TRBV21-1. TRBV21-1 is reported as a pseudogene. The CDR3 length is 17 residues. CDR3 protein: CASSKDGSRTGVNGYTF. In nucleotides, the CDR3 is TGTGCCAGCAGCAAAGATGGCAGCCGAACGGGGGTCAATGGCTACACCTTC.

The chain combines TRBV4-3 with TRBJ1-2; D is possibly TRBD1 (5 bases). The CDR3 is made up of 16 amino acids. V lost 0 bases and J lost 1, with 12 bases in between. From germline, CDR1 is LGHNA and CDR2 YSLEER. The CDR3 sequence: CASSQDLGQGNYGYTF. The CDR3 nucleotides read TGCGCCAGCAGCCAAGATCTTGGGCAGGGTAACTATGGCTACACCTTC.

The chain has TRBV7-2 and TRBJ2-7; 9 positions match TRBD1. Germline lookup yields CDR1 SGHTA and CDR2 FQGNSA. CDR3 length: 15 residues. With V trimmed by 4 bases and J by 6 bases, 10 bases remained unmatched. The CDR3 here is CASSSTGGKEGEQYF. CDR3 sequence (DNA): TGTGCCAGCAGCTCCACAGGGGGCAAGGAAGGCGAGCAGTACTTC.

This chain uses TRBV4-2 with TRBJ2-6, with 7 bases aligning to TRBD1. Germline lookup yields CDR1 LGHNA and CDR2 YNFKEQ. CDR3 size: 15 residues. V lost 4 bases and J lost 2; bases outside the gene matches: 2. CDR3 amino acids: CASSPQGAGANVLTF. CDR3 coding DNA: TGTGCCAGCAGCCCGCAGGGGGCTGGGGCCAACGTCCTGACTTTC.

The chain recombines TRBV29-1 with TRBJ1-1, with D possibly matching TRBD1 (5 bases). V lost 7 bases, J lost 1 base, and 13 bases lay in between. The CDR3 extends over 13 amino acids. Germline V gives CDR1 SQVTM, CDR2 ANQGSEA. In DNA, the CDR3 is TGCAGCGCCCGACAGACGACGAACACTGAAGCTTTCTTT. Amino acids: CSARQTTNTEAFF.

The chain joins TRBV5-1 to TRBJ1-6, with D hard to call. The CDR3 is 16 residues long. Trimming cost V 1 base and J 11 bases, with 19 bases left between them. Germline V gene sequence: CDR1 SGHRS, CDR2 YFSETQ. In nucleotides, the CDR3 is TGCGCCAGCAGCTTGTGGTCCTCAAGAGGAATACCACCCCTCCACTTT. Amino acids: CASSLWSSRGIPPLHF. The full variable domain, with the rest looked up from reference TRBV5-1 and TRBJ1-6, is KAGVTQTPRYLIKTRGQQVTLSCSPISGHRSVSWYQQTPGQGLQFLFEYFSETQRNKGNFPGRFSGRQFSNSRSEMNVSTLELGDSALYLCASSLWSSRGIPPLHFGNGTRLTVT.

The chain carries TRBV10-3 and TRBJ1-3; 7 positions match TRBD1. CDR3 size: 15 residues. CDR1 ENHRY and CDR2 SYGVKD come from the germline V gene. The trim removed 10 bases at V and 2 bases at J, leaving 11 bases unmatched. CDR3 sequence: CATRPRGIAGNTIYF. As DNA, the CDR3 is TGTGCCACCCGCCCCAGGGGGATTGCTGGAAACACCATATATTTT.

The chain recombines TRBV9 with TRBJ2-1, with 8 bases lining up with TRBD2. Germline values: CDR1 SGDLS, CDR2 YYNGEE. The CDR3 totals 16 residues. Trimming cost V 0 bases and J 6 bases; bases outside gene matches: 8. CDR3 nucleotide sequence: TGTGCCAGCAGCGTAGAAGGCGGGAGGATTGTCAATGAGCAGTTCTTC. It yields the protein CASSVEGGRIVNEQFF.

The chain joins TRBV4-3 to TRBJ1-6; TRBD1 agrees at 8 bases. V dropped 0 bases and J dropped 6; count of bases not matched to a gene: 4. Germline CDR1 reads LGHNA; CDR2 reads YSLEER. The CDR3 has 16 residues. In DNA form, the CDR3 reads TGCGCCAGCAGCCAAGATTGGGGACAGGTTAATTCACCCCTCCACTTT. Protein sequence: CASSQDWGQVNSPLHF.

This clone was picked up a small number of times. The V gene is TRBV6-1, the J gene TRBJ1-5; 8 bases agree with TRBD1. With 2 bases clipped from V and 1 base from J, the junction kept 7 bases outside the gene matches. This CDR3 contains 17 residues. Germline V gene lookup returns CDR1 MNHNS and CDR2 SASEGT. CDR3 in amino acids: CASSELVRQGSNQPQHF. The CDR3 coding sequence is TGTGCCAGCAGTGAACTAGTTCGACAGGGGAGCAATCAGCCCCAGCATTTT.

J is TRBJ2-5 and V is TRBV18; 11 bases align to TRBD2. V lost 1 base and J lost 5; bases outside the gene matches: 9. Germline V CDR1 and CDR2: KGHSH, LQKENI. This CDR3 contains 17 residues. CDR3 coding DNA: TGTGCCAGCTCACCACTCCGTCTAGCGGGGGGCAGGGAGACCCAGTACTTC. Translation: CASSPLRLAGGRETQYF.

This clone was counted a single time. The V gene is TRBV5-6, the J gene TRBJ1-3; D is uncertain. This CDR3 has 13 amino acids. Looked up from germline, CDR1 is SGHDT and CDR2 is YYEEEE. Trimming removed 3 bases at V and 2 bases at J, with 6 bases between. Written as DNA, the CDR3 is TGTGCCAGCAGCTCTACGCCTGGAAACACCATATATTTT. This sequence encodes CASSSTPGNTIYF.

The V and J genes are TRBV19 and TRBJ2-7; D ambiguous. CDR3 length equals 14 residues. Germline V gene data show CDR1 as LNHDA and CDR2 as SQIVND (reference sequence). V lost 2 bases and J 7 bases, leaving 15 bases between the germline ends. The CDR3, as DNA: TGTGCCAGTAGTATACAAAGAAGGGATTGGGAGCAGTACTTC. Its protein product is CASSIQRRDWEQYF.

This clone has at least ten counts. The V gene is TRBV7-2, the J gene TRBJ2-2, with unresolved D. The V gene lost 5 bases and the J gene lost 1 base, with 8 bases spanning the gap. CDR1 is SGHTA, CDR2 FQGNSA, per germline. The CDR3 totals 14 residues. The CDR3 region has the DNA TGTGCCAGCAGCGCGACCTTGAACACCGGGGAGCTGTTTTTT. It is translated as CASSATLNTGELFF.

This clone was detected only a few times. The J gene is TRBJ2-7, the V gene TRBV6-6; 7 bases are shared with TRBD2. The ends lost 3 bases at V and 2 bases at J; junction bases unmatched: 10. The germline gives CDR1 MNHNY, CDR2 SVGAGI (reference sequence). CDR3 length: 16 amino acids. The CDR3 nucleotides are TGTGCCAGCAGTTATGGGGGGGGTGACACCACCTACGAGCAGTACTTC. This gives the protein CASSYGGGDTTYEQYF.

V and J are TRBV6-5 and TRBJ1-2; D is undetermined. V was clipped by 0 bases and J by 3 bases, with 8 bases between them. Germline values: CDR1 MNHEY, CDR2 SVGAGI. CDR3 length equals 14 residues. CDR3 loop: CASSYSREYYGYTF. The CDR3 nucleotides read TGTGCCAGCAGTTACTCGCGGGAGTACTATGGCTACACCTTC.

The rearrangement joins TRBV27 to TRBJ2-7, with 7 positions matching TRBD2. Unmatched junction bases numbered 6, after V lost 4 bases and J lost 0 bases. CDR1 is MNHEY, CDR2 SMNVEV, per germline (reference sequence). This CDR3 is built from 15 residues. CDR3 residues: CASSSPTSRSYEQYF. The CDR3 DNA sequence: TGTGCCAGCAGTTCCCCGACTAGCCGCTCCTACGAGCAGTACTTC.

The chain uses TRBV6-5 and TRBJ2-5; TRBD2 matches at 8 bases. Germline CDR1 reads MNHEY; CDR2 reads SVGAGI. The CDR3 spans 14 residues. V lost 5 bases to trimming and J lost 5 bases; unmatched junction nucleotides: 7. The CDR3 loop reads CASSPGTSGETQYF. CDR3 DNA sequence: TGTGCCAGCAGTCCCGGGACTAGTGGGGAGACCCAGTACTTC.

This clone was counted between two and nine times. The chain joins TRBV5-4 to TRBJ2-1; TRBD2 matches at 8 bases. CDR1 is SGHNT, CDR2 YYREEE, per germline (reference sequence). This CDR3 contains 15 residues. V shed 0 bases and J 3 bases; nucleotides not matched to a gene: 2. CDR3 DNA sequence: TGTGCCAGCAGCTTGGGACTAGCGTTCTACAATGAGCAGTTCTTC. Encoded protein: CASSLGLAFYNEQFF.

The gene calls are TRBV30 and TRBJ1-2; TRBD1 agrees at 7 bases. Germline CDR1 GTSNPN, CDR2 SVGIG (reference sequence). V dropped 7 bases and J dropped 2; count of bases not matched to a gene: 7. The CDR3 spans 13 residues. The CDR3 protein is CAFRQGTNYGYTF. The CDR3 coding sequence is TGTGCCTTCCGACAGGGAACCAACTATGGCTACACCTTC.

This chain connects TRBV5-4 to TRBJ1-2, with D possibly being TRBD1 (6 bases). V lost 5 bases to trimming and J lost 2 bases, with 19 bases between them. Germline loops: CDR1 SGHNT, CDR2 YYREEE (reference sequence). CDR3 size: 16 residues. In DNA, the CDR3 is TGTGCCAGCAGTCGCGCCTACAGGGTTCAGAACTATGGCTACACCTTC. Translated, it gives CASSRAYRVQNYGYTF.

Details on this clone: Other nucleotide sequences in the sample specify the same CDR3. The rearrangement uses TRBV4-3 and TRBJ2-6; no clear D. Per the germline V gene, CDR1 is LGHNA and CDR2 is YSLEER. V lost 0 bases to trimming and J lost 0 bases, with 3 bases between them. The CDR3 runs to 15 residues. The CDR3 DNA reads TGCGCCAGCAGCCAAGAAGGCTCTGGGGCCAACGTCCTGACTTTC. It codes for CASSQEGSGANVLTF.

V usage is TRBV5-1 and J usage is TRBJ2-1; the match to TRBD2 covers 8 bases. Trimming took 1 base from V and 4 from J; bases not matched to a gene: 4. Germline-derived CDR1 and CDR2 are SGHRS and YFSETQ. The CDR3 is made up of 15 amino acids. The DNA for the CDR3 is TGCGCCAGCAGCTTGACAGCGGGAGCTTACAATGAGCAGTTCTTC. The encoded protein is CASSLTAGAYNEQFF. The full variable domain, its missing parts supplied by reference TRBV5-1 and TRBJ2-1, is KAGVTQTPRYLIKTRGQQVTLSCSPISGHRSVSWYQQTPGQGLQFLFEYFSETQRNKGNFPGRFSGRQFSNSRSEMNVSTLELGDSALYLCASSLTAGAYNEQFFGPGTRLTVL.

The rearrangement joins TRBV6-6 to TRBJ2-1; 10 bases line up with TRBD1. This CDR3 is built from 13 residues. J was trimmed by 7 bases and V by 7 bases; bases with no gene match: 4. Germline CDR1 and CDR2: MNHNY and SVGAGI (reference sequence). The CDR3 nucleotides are TGTGCCAGCAAGTGGGACAGGGGAAATGAGCAGTTCTTC. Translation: CASKWDRGNEQFF.

The CDR3 sequence is CASSPMGASDQPQHF. CDR3 nucleotide sequence: TGTGCCAGCAGCCCGATGGGCGCGAGTGATCAGCCCCAGCATTTT. The genes are TRBV7-9 and TRBJ1-5; D ambiguous. This CDR3 is built from 15 residues. V was pared by 5 bases and J by 5 bases, with 16 bases between. Looked up from germline, CDR1 is SEHNR and CDR2 is FQNEAQ (reference sequence).

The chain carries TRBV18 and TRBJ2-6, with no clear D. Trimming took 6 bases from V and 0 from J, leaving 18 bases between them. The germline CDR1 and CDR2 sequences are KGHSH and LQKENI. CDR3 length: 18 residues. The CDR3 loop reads CASSPLSGRNSGANVLTF. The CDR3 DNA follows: TGTGCCAGCTCTCCTCTTTCTGGACGGAACTCTGGGGCCAACGTCCTGACTTTC. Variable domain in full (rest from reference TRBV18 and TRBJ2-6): NAGVMQNPRHLVRRRGQEARLRCSPMKGHSHVYWYRQLPEEGLKFMVYLQKENIIDESGMPKERFSAEFPKEGPSILRIQQVVRGDSAAYFCASSPLSGRNSGANVLTFGAGSRLTVL.

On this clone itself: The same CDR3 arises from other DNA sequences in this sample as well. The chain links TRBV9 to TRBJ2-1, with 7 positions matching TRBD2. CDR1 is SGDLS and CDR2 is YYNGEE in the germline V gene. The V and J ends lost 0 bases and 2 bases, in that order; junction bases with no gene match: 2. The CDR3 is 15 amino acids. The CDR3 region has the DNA TGTGCCAGCAGCGTAGTGGCGGGAGCCTACAATGAGCAGTTCTTC. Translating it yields CASSVVAGAYNEQFF.

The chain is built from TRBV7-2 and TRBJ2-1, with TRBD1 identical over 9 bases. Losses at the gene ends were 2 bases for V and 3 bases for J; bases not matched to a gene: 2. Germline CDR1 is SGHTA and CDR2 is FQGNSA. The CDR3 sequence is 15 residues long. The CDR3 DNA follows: TGTGCCAGCAGCTTATCGGGACAGGGCTACAATGAGCAGTTCTTC. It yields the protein CASSLSGQGYNEQFF.

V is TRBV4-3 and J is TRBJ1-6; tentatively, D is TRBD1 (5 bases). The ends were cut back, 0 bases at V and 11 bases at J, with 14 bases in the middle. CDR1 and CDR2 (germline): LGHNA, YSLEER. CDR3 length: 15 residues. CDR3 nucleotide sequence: TGCGCCAGCAGCCAAGACGGTCAGGGAGCGGCACCCCTCCACTTT. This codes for CASSQDGQGAAPLHF.